The next 14 T cell receptor beta chains were all read from a single sample in a study of T cells in Graves' hyperthyroidism and ophthalmopathy. Amplification of TCR beta CDR3 regions was performed using RNA transcripts as template. The HTBI primer set drove a first-round RT-PCR of the TCR CDR3. TCRdb used MiXCR to reprocess the multiplex PCR reads, holding one entry per CDR3 protein. The sample holds some 600,000 distinct CDR3 sequences, under 60% seen once. The sequenced sample was peripheral blood or thyroid tissue (not recorded which). These receptors all stem from a woman aged 18-35 years with Graves' hyperthyroidism.

This clonotype was picked up a small number of times. The chain is built from TRBV7-9 and TRBJ2-7; no reliable D call. Germline CDR1 is SEHNR and CDR2 is FQNEAQ (reference sequence). Between the trimmed V and J ends, which lost 3 bases and 0 bases, there was a span of 6 bases. This CDR3 contains 13 residues. CDR3 loop: CASSFQSSYEQYF. In DNA, the CDR3 is TGTGCCAGCAGCTTCCAAAGCTCCTACGAGCAGTACTTC.

The chain links TRBV7-2 to TRBJ2-5; 8 bases align to TRBD2. Per germline, CDR1 SGHTA and CDR2 FQGNSA. After removal of 5 bases from V and 5 bases from J, the junction contained 13 bases not matched to a gene. The CDR3 runs 16 residues. This chain's CDR3 is CASSQQLAEEVETQYF. CDR3 DNA: TGTGCCAGCAGCCAACAACTAGCGGAAGAGGTTGAGACCCAGTACTTC.

The chain couples TRBV29-1 to TRBJ1-1, with D possibly TRBD1 on 5 matching bases. The CDR3 sequence is 12 residues long. The germline V gene encodes CDR1 SQVTM and CDR2 ANQGSEA. V shed 6 bases and J shed 5 bases, with 13 bases lying between them. The CDR3 is CSVETRETEAFF. The CDR3 nucleotides read TGCAGCGTGGAAACCAGGGAGACTGAAGCTTTCTTT.

The chain has TRBV7-9 and TRBJ2-5; unclear D gene. The CDR3 loop spans 12 amino acids. CDR1 and CDR2 (germline): SEHNR, FQNEAQ (reference sequence). Trimming took 4 bases from V and 9 from J, leaving 12 bases between them. The CDR3 DNA reads as TGTGCCAGCAGCTATAAACCTGTTTCCCAGTACTTC. It translates to CASSYKPVSQYF. Complete variable domain (other parts from reference TRBV7-9 and TRBJ2-5): DTGVSQNPRHKITKRGQNVTFRCDPISEHNRLYWYRQTLGQGPEFLTYFQNEAQLEKSRLLSDRFSAERPKGSFSTLEIQRTEQGDSAMYLCASSYKPVSQYFGPGTRLLVL.

This sequence joins TRBV20-1 and TRBJ1-5; tentative D call: TRBD1 (6 bases). V was pared by 5 bases and J by 4 bases, with 18 bases between. The CDR3 length is 15 residues. Germline values: CDR1 DFQATT, CDR2 SNEGSKA (reference sequence). The CDR3 DNA sequence: TGCAGTGCTCAACCTCGGTCAGGGGTAAATCAGCCCCAGCATTTT. It translates to CSAQPRSGVNQPQHF.

For the CDR3, the DNA is TGTGCCAGCAGGCTCGGGGGAGTGGCCGGGGAGCTGTTTTTT. Protein sequence: CASRLGGVAGELFF. The V and J genes are TRBV7-9 and TRBJ2-2, with D possibly matching TRBD2 (6 bases). The CDR3 loop spans 14 amino acids. Per the germline V gene, CDR1 is SEHNR and CDR2 is FQNEAQ (reference sequence). The germline V and J ends were trimmed by 6 bases and 6 bases, with 14 bases remaining between them.

This clonotype has more than one count but fewer than ten. The chain combines TRBV12-3 or TRBV12-4 with TRBJ2-7; 9 bases align to TRBD2. V trimming: 4 bases; J trimming: 3 bases; junction bases outside the gene matches: 7. The CDR3 sequence is 15 residues long. For the CDR3, the DNA is TGTGCCAGCAGTTCCTCTAGCGGGATTGTCTACGAGCAGTACTTC. Protein: CASSSSSGIVYEQYF.

This clonotype turned up a few times. Here the CDR3 reads CASSFAGEAFF. CDR3 bases: TGTGCCAGCAGCTTCGCCGGTGAAGCTTTCTTT. The genes are TRBV7-9 and TRBJ1-1; D remains ambiguous. CDR1 is SEHNR and CDR2 is FQNEAQ in the germline V gene (reference sequence). Trimming took 3 bases from V and 7 from J, leaving 6 bases between them. The length of the CDR3 is 11 residues.

Comment on this clonotype: Germline and junction disagree at one end, which may indicate a read error. The rearrangement uses TRBV7-9 and TRBJ2-5, with D perhaps matching TRBD1 (5 bases). CDR3 length: 14 amino acids. Per the germline V gene, CDR1 is SEHNR and CDR2 is FQNEAQ (reference sequence). CDR3 sequence: CASSQGADQETQYF. CDR3 DNA sequence: TGCGCCAGCAGCCAGGGTGCGGACCAAGAGACCCAGTACTTC. Using reference TRBV7-9 and TRBJ2-5 for the parts outside the CDR3, the full variable domain is DTGVSQNPRHKITKRGQNVTFRCDPISEHNRLYWYRQTLGQGPEFLTYFQNEAQLEKSRLLSDRFSAERPKGSFSTLEIQRTEQGDSAMYLCASSQGADQETQYFGPGTRLLVL.

CDR3 sequence: CASRGDSSYGYTF. In DNA, the CDR3 is TGTGCCAGCAGAGGGGACAGCAGCTATGGCTACACCTTC. The V and J genes are TRBV7-9 and TRBJ1-2; 7 nucleotides align to TRBD1. Unmatched junction bases numbered 5, after V lost 6 bases and J lost 4 bases. The germline gives CDR1 SEHNR, CDR2 FQNEAQ (reference sequence). The CDR3 has 13 amino acids.

This clonotype showed up just once. J is TRBJ2-7 and V is TRBV25-1; 11 bases fit TRBD2. The CDR3 runs 15 residues. CDR1 and CDR2 from the germline V gene are MGHDK and SYGVNS. The junction had 6 bases not matched to a gene; V was cut back by 5 bases and J by 3 bases. CDR3 protein: CASSKTSGADYEQYF. CDR3 DNA: TGTGCCAGCAGTAAGACTAGCGGGGCGGACTACGAGCAGTACTTC.

The V call is TRBV20-1, the J call TRBJ1-5; maybe TRBD1 (6 bases). V lost 6 bases to trimming and J lost 14 bases, with 17 bases between them. The CDR3 extends over 11 amino acids. Germline assignment: CDR1 DFQATT and CDR2 SNEGSKA (reference sequence). CDR3 DNA sequence: TGCAGTGCCCGACAGGTAGCCTACGAGCATTTT. Protein: CSARQVAYEHF.

This clonotype has only a few counts. This chain links TRBV20-1 with TRBJ2-5; TRBD1 aligns across 7 bases. Germline V gene data show CDR1 as DFQATT and CDR2 as SNEGSKA (reference sequence). The V segment lost 5 bases and the J segment 5 bases; nucleotides outside the gene matches: 5. This CDR3 comprises 12 residues. The CDR3 region is CSAAGGSETQYF. The CDR3 nucleotides are TGCAGTGCTGCAGGGGGATCGGAGACCCAGTACTTC.

V is TRBV19 and J is TRBJ1-3; the D is unclear. The CDR3 totals 12 residues. Germline CDR1 reads LNHDA; CDR2 reads SQIVND (reference sequence). V was trimmed by 3 bases and J by 4 bases, leaving 4 bases between them. CDR3 residues: CASSILGNTIYF. The CDR3 DNA reads TGTGCCAGTAGTATTCTCGGAAACACCATATATTTT.